These 20 T cell receptor beta chains came from one sample sequenced in a study of STAT5B mutations in CD4+ large granular lymphocyte leukemia. Profiling relied on immunoSEQ multiplex PCR, and the TCRdb table lists in-frame clones only, not all of them. The table lists some 45,000 clones, around 86% of them singletons, with 2.6% in the top ten. The specimen was CD4+ T cells from blood buffy coats. These receptors originate from a human donor in good health.

This sequence joins TRBV6-5 and TRBJ2-7; D gene uncertain. The germline gives CDR1 MNHEY, CDR2 SVGAGI. This CDR3 comprises 14 residues. V was pared by 5 bases and J by 4 bases, with 15 bases between. The CDR3 region is CASSPLLDFYEQYF. CDR3 DNA sequence: TGTGCCAGCAGTCCACTCCTTGACTTTTACGAGCAGTACTTC.

This chain connects TRBV6-1 to TRBJ2-7; D possibly corresponds to TRBD2 (6 bases). Trimming removed 6 bases from V and 0 bases from J, with 9 bases in between. The CDR3 covers 13 residues. CDR1 and CDR2 (germline): MNHNS, SASEGT. The CDR3 sequence is CASRAGSSYEQYF. The CDR3 DNA reads as TGTGCCAGCAGGGCGGGGAGCTCCTACGAGCAGTACTTC.

This clone came up once. The V and J genes are TRBV9 and TRBJ2-1; 13 nucleotides align to TRBD2. The CDR3 loop spans 16 amino acids. J lost 8 bases, V lost 1 base, and 6 bases had no gene match. CDR1 is SGDLS and CDR2 is YYNGEE in the germline V gene. As DNA, the CDR3 is TGTGCCAGCAGCGTAACCGGGACTAGCGGGATCGATGAGCAGTTCTTC. It is translated as CASSVTGTSGIDEQFF. Supplemented by reference TRBV9 and TRBJ2-1, the full variable domain reads DSGVTQTPKHLITATGQRVTLRCSPRSGDLSVYWYQQSLDQGLQFLIQYYNGEERAKGNILERFSAQQFPDLHSELNLSSLELGDSALYFCASSVTGTSGIDEQFFGPGTRLTVL.

V gene TRBV29-1 combines with J gene TRBJ2-5; D may be TRBD2 (6 bases). The CDR3 consists of 12 residues. V dropped 4 bases and J dropped 2 bases, with 8 bases sitting between them. From germline, CDR1 is SQVTM and CDR2 ANQGSEA. CDR3 loop: CSVGGRQETQYF. CDR3 coding DNA: TGCAGCGTTGGGGGGAGGCAAGAGACCCAGTACTTC. Together with reference TRBV29-1 and TRBJ2-5, the CDR3 gives the full variable domain: SAVISQKPSRDICQRGTSLTIQCQVDSQVTMMFWYRQQPGQSLTLIATANQGSEATYESGFVIDKFPISRPNLTFSTLTVSNMSPEDSSIYLCSVGGRQETQYFGPGTRLLVL.

The CDR3 DNA is TGTGCCAGCAGTTTATTCCGGGGTTCTAACTATGGCTACACCTTC. The encoded protein is CASSLFRGSNYGYTF. The V call is TRBV28, the J call TRBJ1-2; the D is unclear. V was clipped by 1 base and J by 0 bases, with 9 bases between them. There are 15 residues in the CDR3. Germline V CDR1 and CDR2: MDHEN, SYDVKM.

V gene TRBV5-6 combines with J gene TRBJ2-2; D is perhaps TRBD2 (6 bases). CDR1 SGHDT and CDR2 YYEEEE come from the germline V gene. The CDR3 length is 16 residues. With 4 bases removed from V and 4 bases from J, the gap between germline ends came to 17 bases. The CDR3: CASSRNPGLITGELFF. The DNA of the CDR3 is TGTGCCAGCAGCCGCAACCCGGGACTTATCACCGGGGAGCTGTTTTTT.

V and J are TRBV21-1 and TRBJ1-6. TRBV21-1 is a pseudogene segment. The CDR3 contains 11 residues. In DNA, the CDR3 is TGTGCCAGCACCCCCCGTTCACCCCTCCACTTT. Protein sequence: CASTPRSPLHF.

V gene TRBV6-5 combines with J gene TRBJ1-4; D not resolved. Trimming pared 8 bases from V and 8 bases from J, leaving 15 bases between. The V gene's germline CDR1 is MNHEY and CDR2 SVGAGI. The CDR3 runs to 13 residues. The CDR3: CASRVSGGEKLFF. CDR3 in DNA: TGTGCCAGCCGGGTTTCCGGAGGGGAAAAACTGTTTTTT.

CDR3 DNA sequence: TGTGCCAGCAGCATAAACCTAGGTGGCTACACCTTC. Encoded protein: CASSINLGGYTF. The V and J genes are TRBV6-1 and TRBJ1-2, with D unclear. The length of the CDR3 is 12 residues. Deletions cut 6 bases from V and 7 bases from J, with 12 bases between. Germline V lookup: CDR1 MNHNS, CDR2 SASEGT.

This sequence joins TRBV7-9 and TRBJ2-7; D might be TRBD2 (5 bases). Deletions cut 3 bases from V and 5 bases from J, with 14 bases between. Looked up from germline, CDR1 is SEHNR and CDR2 is FQNEAQ (reference sequence). The CDR3 runs 14 residues. CDR3 amino acids: CASSFRGVTDEQYF. The CDR3 DNA reads TGTGCCAGCAGCTTCCGGGGAGTAACAGACGAGCAGTACTTC.

This clone is a singleton in its sample. This chain uses TRBV21-1 with TRBJ2-1; the DNA was not used to check the table's D call, TRBD2. TRBV21-1 counts as a pseudogene. The CDR3 totals 17 residues. CDR3 nucleotides: TGTGCCAGCAGCAATTCAACTAGCGGGAGATCCTACAATGAGCAGTTCTTC. Translating it yields CASSNSTSGRSYNEQFF.

The chain is built from TRBV6-1 and TRBJ2-5, with TRBD1 matching 10 bases. V lost 3 bases and J lost 11; bases outside the gene matches: 15. Germline V gene data show CDR1 as MNHNS and CDR2 as SASEGT. This CDR3 region has 16 residues. The CDR3 loop is CASSDPWGTGDSYQYF. CDR3 in DNA: TGTGCCAGCAGTGACCCGTGGGGGACAGGGGATTCATATCAGTACTTC.

This sequence joins TRBV9 and TRBJ2-2, with D tentatively TRBD2 (5 bases). The germline V and J ends were trimmed by 4 bases and 3 bases, with 10 bases remaining between them. The CDR3 covers 14 residues. Per the germline V gene, CDR1 is SGDLS and CDR2 is YYNGEE. CDR3 protein: CASSSRTDTGELFF. DNA of the CDR3: TGTGCCAGCAGCTCCCGGACTGACACCGGGGAGCTGTTTTTT.

The V and J genes are TRBV7-9 and TRBJ2-2, with 9 bases identical to TRBD1. CDR1 SEHNR and CDR2 FQNEAQ come from the germline V gene (reference sequence). The CDR3 spans 16 residues. V trimming: 3 bases; J trimming: 6 bases; junction bases outside the gene matches: 8. CDR3 sequence: CASSFYGTGRSGELFF. The DNA of the CDR3 is TGTGCCAGCAGCTTTTATGGGACAGGGCGCTCCGGGGAGCTGTTTTTT.

The chain combines TRBV28 with TRBJ2-2; 9 nucleotides align to TRBD1. Trimming removed 6 bases from V and 5 bases from J; junction bases left unmatched: 4. Per germline, CDR1 MDHEN and CDR2 SYDVKM. The CDR3 runs 14 residues. DNA for the CDR3: TGTGCCAGCAGAGGGGGACAGGGAACCGGGGAGCTGTTTTTT. It is translated as CASRGGQGTGELFF.

V usage is TRBV5-5 and J usage is TRBJ2-7; perhaps TRBD2 as D (5 bases). The germline V and J ends were trimmed by 4 bases and 6 bases, with 14 bases remaining between them. The CDR3 has 13 amino acids. CDR1 and CDR2 (germline): SGHKS, YYEKEE (reference sequence). The CDR3 sequence is CASSGYSGSEQYF. The CDR3 region has the DNA TGTGCCAGCAGCGGCTATAGTGGGAGCGAGCAGTACTTC. Full variable domain (outside the CDR3, taken from reference TRBV5-5 and TRBJ2-7): DAGVTQSPTHLIKTRGQQVTLRCSPISGHKSVSWYQQVLGQGPQFIFQYYEKEERGRGNFPDRFSARQFPNYSSELNVNALLLGDSALYLCASSGYSGSEQYFGPGTRLTVT.

This clone was counted between two and nine times. The J gene is TRBJ1-1, the V gene TRBV19; tentatively, D is TRBD1 (5 bases). V lost 3 bases, J lost 1 base, and 9 bases lay in between. From germline, CDR1 is LNHDA and CDR2 SQIVND (reference sequence). CDR3 size: 14 residues. The CDR3 DNA is TGTGCCAGTAGTATCGCAGGGACGAACACTGAAGCTTTCTTT. Its translation is CASSIAGTNTEAFF.

The V and J genes are TRBV20-1 and TRBJ2-7; D is unresolved. The germline gives CDR1 DFQATT, CDR2 SNEGSKA (reference sequence). Trimming left V 6 bases short and J 7 bases short, with 10 bases between. The CDR3 runs to 10 residues. The CDR3 DNA reads TGCAGTGCCTACAACGAAGAGCAGTACTTC. Its protein product is CSAYNEEQYF.

This chain uses TRBV30 with TRBJ1-5, with D possibly TRBD1 on 5 matching bases. This CDR3 has 14 amino acids. Germline V gene data show CDR1 as GTSNPN and CDR2 as SVGIG (reference sequence). The V end lost 0 bases, the J end lost 4 bases, and 10 bases lay between the germline ends. CDR3 protein: CAWSVWGGNQPQHF. The CDR3 region has the DNA TGTGCCTGGAGTGTATGGGGGGGGAATCAGCCCCAGCATTTT.

The genes are TRBV28 and TRBJ2-3; the match to TRBD2 covers 7 bases. CDR1 MDHEN and CDR2 SYDVKM come from the germline V gene. CDR3 length equals 14 residues. V shed 3 bases and J 2 bases; nucleotides not matched to a gene: 2. DNA of the CDR3: TGTGCCAGCAGTTTTGCGGGAGCCACAGATACGCAGTATTTT. This gives the protein CASSFAGATDTQYF.